This T cell receptor (beta chain) derives from a study of technical replicates of blood from a handful of donors. This clone occurred once. Repertoires were generated with immunoSEQ multiplex PCR, while TCRdb's copy carries only in-frame clones and drops some. This sample yields some 77,000 clones, of which around nine tenths are seen a single time; 0.3% to 0.45% belongs to the top ten. Per the germline V gene, CDR1 is LGHNA and CDR2 is YSLEER. This CDR3 comprises 15 residues. Trimming shortened V by 0 bases and J by 6 bases, and 11 bases separated the two germline ends. The chain combines TRBV4-3 with TRBJ2-2, with D possibly matching TRBD1 (6 bases). The clonotype was recovered from a human donor in good health. The sequenced sample was T cells isolated from PBMCs. This CDR3 is CASSQDGGAAGELFF. The CDR3 DNA reads TGCGCCAGCAGCCAAGATGGGGGCGCGGCCGGGGAGCTGTTTTTT.